This T cell receptor (beta chain) originates from a study of blood T cell repertoires in COVID-19. On the study more broadly: Samples representing acute and convalescent COVID-19 were sourced from the United States, Italy and Spain. T cells, B-cell-depleted T cells, or PBMCs provided the cDNA or gDNA that served as material.

V dropped 8 bases and J dropped 7 bases, with 11 bases sitting between them. CDR3 length: 12 amino acids. Germline CDR1 SNHLY, CDR2 FYNNEI. Under the authors' procedure: It was from reference gene primer amplification that nucleated cell counts were estimated. Only in-frame clones appear in the TCRdb table, and some are missing; sequencing was by immunoSEQ multiplex PCR. V and J calls and clone size are those listed in that table; D and trimming were worked out from the DNA. The data contain approximately 230,000 clones, around 80% of them singletons. The J gene is TRBJ2-2, the V gene TRBV2; a possible D gene is TRBD2 (6 bases). Specimen: peripheral blood. The clonotype comes from a man aged 80 or over with acute or convalescent COVID-19. The CDR3 protein is CASGMEGGELFF. The DNA for the CDR3 is TGTGCCAGCGGGATGGAGGGCGGGGAGCTGTTTTTT.